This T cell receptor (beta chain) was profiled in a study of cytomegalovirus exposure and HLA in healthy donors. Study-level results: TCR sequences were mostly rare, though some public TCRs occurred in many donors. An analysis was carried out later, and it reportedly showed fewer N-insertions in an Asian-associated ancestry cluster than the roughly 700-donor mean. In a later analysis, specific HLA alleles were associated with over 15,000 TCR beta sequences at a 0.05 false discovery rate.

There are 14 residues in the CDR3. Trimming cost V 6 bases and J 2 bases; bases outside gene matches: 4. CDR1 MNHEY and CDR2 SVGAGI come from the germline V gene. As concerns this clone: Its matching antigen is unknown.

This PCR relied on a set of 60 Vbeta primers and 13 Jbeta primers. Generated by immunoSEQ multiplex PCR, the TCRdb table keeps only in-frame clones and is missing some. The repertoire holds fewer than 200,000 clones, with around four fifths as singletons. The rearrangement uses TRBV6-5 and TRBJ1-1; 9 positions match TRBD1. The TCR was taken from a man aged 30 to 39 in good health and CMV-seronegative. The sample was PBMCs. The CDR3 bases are TGTGCCAGCAGCCAGGGACAGGGTAACACTGAAGCTTTCTTT. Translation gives CASSQGQGNTEAFF.